This T cell receptor beta chain was found in a study of cytomegalovirus exposure and HLA in healthy donors. The PCR used 60 Vbeta and 13 Jbeta primers. Data came from immunoSEQ multiplex PCR; TCRdb stores just in-frame clones and leaves some out. The data hold roughly 150,000 clones, with 65% to 70% observed a single time. This CDR3 has 14 residues. Germline loops: CDR1 MNHNS, CDR2 SASEGT. With 1 base removed from V and 5 bases from J, the gap between germline ends came to 12 bases. With respect to this clone: Its antigen is still unknown.

Overall study results and limits: Later analysis showed TCR association rates varying by HLA locus, highest for DRB1 and lowest for HLA-C. Later analysis found that TCR beta chains associated with HLA were more clonally expanded than other, equally common chains.

This rearrangement joins TRBV6-1 to TRBJ2-7; D ambiguous. The receptor comes from a young man in good health and CMV-seropositive. The source material was PBMCs. CDR3 in DNA: TGTGCCAGCAGTGAAGTAGATACCTTCCACGAGCAGTACTTC. Translated: CASSEVDTFHEQYF.